This TCR beta chain was sequenced during a study of shared clonotypes between healthy human individuals. Whole-study results and caveats: Clonotype sharing across donors was expected to vary with sequencing depth.

Germline CDR1 reads SGHDN; CDR2 reads FVKESK. The V and J ends lost 0 bases and 9 bases respectively, with 12 bases between them. The length of the CDR3 is 14 residues. Comments on this clone: The antigen is not known.

Replicate PCRs for sorted subsets used around 200 ng DNA; this equaled 25,000 to 35,000 T cell genomes. Repertoires were generated with immunoSEQ multiplex PCR, while TCRdb's copy carries only in-frame clones and drops some. The sample holds roughly 2.2 million clones, over 90% seen once. Sequencing was carried out using naive CD4+ T cells from PBMCs. Subset given: CD45RA+ positively selected. The source of this sequence is a man aged 18 to 29 in good health. Some clones in this sample may be carry-over from other donors' samples. This chain joins TRBV14 and TRBJ2-1, with D hard to call. The CDR3 DNA reads TGTGCCAGCAGCCAAGATCTCCTCGTAGGTGAGCAGTTCTTC. Amino acids: CASSQDLLVGEQFF.